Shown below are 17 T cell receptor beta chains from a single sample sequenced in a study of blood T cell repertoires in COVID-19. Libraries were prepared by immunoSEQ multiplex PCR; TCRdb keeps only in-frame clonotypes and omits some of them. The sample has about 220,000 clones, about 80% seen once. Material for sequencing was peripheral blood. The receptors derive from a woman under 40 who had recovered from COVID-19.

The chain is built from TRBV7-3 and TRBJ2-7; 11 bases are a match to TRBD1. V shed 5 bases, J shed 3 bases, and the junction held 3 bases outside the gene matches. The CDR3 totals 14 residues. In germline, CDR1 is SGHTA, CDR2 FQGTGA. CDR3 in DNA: TGTGCCAGCAGCCTGGGACAGGGGGACTACGAGCAGTACTTC. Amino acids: CASSLGQGDYEQYF.

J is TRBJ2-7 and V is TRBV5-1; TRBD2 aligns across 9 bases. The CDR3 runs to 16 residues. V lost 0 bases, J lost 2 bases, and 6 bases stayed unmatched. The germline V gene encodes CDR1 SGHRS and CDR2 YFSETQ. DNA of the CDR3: TGCGCCAGCAGCTTGGGACTAGCGGATATTACCTACGAGCAGTACTTC. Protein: CASSLGLADITYEQYF.

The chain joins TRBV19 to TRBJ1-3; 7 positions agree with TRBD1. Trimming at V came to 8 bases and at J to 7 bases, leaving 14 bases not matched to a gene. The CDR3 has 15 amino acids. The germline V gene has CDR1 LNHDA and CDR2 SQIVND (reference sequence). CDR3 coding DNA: TGTGCCAGTGGGACAGACGGATACCGTGGGAACACCATATATTTT. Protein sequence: CASGTDGYRGNTIYF.

CDR3 in amino acids: CAISDGLAAWNEQFF. The CDR3 nucleotides are TGTGCCATCAGTGATGGGCTAGCGGCATGGAATGAGCAGTTCTTC. The V gene is TRBV10-3, the J gene TRBJ2-1; 7 positions match TRBD2. Germline assignment: CDR1 ENHRY and CDR2 SYGVKD. V dropped 3 bases and J dropped 7; count of bases not matched to a gene: 9. CDR3 length equals 15 residues.

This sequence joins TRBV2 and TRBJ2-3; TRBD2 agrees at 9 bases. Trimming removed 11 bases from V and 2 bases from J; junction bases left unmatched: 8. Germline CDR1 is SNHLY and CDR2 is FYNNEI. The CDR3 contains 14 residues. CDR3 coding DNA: TGTGCCCGAAAGGGCGGGAGGGCCACAGATACGCAGTATTTT. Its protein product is CARKGGRATDTQYF.

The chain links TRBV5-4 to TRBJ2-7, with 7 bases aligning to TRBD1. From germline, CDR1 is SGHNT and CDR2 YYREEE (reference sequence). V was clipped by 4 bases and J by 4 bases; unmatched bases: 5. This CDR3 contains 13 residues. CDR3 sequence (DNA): TGTGCCAGCAGCCTCGAGACAGGGTACGAGCAGTACTTC. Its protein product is CASSLETGYEQYF.

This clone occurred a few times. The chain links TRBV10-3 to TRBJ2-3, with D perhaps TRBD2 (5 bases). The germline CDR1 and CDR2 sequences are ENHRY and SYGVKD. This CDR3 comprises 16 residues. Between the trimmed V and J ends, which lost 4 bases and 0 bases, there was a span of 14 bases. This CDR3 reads CAISVSRRSSTDTQYF. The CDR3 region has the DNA TGTGCCATCAGTGTTAGCAGGAGGTCTAGCACAGATACGCAGTATTTT.

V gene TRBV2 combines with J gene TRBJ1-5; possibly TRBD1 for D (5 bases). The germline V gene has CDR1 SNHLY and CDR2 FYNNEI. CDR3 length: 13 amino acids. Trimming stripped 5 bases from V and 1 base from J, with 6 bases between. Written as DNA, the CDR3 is TGTGCCAGCAGTCGACAGAGCAATCAGCCCCAGCATTTT. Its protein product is CASSRQSNQPQHF. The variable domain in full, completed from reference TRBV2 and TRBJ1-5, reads EPEVTQTPSHQVTQMGQEVILRCVPISNHLYFYWYRQILGQKVEFLVSFYNNEISEKSEIFDDQFSVERPDGSNFTLKIRSTKLEDSAMYFCASSRQSNQPQHFGDGTRLSIL.

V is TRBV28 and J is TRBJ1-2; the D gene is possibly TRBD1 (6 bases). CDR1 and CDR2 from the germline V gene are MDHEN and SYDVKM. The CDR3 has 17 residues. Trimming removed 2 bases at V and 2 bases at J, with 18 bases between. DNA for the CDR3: TGTGCCAGCAGTTTAAGGGGCGCAGGGGAGATAAACTATGGCTACACCTTC. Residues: CASSLRGAGEINYGYTF.

The CDR3 DNA is TGTGCCAGCAGCGAGCCCGAAAAAAAACTGTTTTTT. It yields the protein CASSEPEKKLFF. V is TRBV9 and J is TRBJ1-4; D unclear. Trimming cost V 3 bases and J 9 bases, with 9 bases left between them. The germline V gene encodes CDR1 SGDLS and CDR2 YYNGEE. This CDR3 spans 12 amino acids.

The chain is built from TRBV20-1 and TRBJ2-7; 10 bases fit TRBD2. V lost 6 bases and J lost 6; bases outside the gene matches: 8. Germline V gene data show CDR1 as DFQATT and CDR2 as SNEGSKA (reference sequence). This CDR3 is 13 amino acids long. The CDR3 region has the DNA TGCAGTGCCAGTCTAGCGGGAGTCTCCGAGCAGTACTTC. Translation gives CSASLAGVSEQYF.

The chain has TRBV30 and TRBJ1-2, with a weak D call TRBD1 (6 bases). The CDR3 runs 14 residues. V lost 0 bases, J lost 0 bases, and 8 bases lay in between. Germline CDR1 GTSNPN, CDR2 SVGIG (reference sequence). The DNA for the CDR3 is TGTGCCTGGAGTGTCCAGGGGCCTAACTATGGCTACACCTTC. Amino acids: CAWSVQGPNYGYTF. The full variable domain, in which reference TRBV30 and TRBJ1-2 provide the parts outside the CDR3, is SQTIHQWPATLVQPVGSPLSLECTVEGTSNPNLYWYRQAAGRGLQLLFYSVGIGQISSEVPQNLSASRPQDRQFILSSKKLLLSDSGFYLCAWSVQGPNYGYTFGSGTRLTVV.

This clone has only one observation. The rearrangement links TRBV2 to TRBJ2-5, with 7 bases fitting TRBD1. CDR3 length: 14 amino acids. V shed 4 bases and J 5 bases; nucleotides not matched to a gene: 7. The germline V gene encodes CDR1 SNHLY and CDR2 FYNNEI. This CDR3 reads CASSVQGQVETQYF. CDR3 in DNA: TGTGCCAGCAGTGTACAGGGGCAGGTGGAGACCCAGTACTTC. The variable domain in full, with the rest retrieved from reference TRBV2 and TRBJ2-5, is EPEVTQTPSHQVTQMGQEVILRCVPISNHLYFYWYRQILGQKVEFLVSFYNNEISEKSEIFDDQFSVERPDGSNFTLKIRSTKLEDSAMYFCASSVQGQVETQYFGPGTRLLVL.

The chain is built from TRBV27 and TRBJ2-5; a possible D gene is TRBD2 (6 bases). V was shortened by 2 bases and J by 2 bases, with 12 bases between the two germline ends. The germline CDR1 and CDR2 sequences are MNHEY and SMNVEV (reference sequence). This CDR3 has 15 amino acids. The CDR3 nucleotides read TGTGCCAGCAGTTTAGGGACTGGGGGGCAAGAGACCCAGTACTTC. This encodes CASSLGTGGQETQYF.

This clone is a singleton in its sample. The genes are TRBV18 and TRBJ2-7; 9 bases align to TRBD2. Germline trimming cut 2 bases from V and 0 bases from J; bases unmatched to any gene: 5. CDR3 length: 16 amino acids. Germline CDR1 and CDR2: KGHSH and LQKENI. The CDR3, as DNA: TGTGCCAGCTCACCAGGTCTAGCGGGGCGCTCCTACGAGCAGTACTTC. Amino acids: CASSPGLAGRSYEQYF. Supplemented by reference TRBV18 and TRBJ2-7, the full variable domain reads NAGVMQNPRHLVRRRGQEARLRCSPMKGHSHVYWYRQLPEEGLKFMVYLQKENIIDESGMPKERFSAEFPKEGPSILRIQQVVRGDSAAYFCASSPGLAGRSYEQYFGPGTRLTVT.

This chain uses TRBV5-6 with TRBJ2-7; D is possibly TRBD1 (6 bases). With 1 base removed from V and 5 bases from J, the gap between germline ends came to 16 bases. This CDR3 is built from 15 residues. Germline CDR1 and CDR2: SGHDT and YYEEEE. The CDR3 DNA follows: TGTGCCAGCAGCTTGCTCCCAGGGGCTCTGGACGAGCAGTACTTC. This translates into CASSLLPGALDEQYF. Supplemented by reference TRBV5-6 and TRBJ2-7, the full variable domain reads DAGVTQSPTHLIKTRGQQVTLRCSPKSGHDTVSWYQQALGQGPQFIFQYYEEEERQRGNFPDRFSGHQFPNYSSELNVNALLLGDSALYLCASSLLPGALDEQYFGPGTRLTVT.

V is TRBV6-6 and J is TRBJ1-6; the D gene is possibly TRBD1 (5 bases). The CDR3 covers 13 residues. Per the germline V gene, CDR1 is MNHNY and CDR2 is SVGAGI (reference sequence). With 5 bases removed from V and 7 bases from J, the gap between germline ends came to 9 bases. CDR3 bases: TGTGCCAGCAGTAAACAGGAAAATTCACCCCTCCACTTT. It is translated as CASSKQENSPLHF.